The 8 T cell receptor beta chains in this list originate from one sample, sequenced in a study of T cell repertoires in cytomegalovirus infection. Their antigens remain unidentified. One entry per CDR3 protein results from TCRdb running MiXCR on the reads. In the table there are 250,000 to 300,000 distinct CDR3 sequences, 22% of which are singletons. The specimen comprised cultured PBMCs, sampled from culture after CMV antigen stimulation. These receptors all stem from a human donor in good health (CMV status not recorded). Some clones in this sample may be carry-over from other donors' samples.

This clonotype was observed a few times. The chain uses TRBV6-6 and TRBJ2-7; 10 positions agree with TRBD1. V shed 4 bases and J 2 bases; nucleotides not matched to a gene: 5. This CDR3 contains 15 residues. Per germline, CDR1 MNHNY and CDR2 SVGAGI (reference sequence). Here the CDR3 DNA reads TGTGCCAGCAGTTCCGTGGGACAGGGGACCTACGAGCAGTACTTC. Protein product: CASSSVGQGTYEQYF.

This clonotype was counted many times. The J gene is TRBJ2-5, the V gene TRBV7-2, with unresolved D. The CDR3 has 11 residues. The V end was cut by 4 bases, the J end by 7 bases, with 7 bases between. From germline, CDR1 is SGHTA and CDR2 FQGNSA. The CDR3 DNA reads TGTGCCAGCAGCTCCGCAGGGACCCAGTACTTC. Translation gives CASSSAGTQYF.

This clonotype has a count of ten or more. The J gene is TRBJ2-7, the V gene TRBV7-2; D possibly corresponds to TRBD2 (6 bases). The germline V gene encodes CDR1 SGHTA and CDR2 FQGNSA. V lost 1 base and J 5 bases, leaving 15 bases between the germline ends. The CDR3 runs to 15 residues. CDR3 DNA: TGTGCCAGCAGCTTAGTGGGGGAGGCGTCCCACGAGCAGTACTTC. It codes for CASSLVGEASHEQYF.

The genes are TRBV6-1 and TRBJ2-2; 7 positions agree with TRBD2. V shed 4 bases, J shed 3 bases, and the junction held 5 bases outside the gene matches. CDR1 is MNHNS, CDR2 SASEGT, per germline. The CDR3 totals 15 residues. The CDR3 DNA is TGTGCCAGCAGTGCCCAGCGGGGTTACACCGGGGAGCTGTTTTTT. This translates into CASSAQRGYTGELFF.

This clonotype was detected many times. DNA of the CDR3: TGTGCCAGCAGCGCCCCTCCGGGACAGGGGAGCACAGATACGCAGTATTTT. Encoded protein: CASSAPPGQGSTDTQYF. The chain joins TRBV7-9 to TRBJ2-3; 10 bases fit TRBD1. There are 17 residues in the CDR3. Trimming removed 5 bases from V and 0 bases from J; junction bases left unmatched: 8. The germline CDR1 and CDR2 sequences are SEHNR and FQNEAQ (reference sequence).

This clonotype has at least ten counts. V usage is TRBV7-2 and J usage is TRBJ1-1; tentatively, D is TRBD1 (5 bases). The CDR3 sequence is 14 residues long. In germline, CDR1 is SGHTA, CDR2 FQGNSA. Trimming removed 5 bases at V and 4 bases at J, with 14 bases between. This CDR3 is CASSQSGVSTEAFF. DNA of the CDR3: TGTGCCAGCAGCCAATCGGGGGTTAGCACTGAAGCTTTCTTT.

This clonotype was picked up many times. Here the CDR3 DNA reads TGTGCCAGCAGTGTCGCGAGCTCTGGGGCCAACGTCCTGACTTTC. Translating it yields CASSVASSGANVLTF. The chain joins TRBV12-3 or TRBV12-4 to TRBJ2-6; unclear D gene. Between the trimmed V and J ends, which lost 5 bases and 0 bases, there was a span of 8 bases. This CDR3 is built from 15 residues.

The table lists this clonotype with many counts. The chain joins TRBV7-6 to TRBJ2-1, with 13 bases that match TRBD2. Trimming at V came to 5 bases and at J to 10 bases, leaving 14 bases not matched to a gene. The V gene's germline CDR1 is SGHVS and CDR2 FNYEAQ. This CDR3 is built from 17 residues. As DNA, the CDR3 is TGTGCCAGCAGCCAAGGGAACTCAGGACTAGCGGGAGACGAGCAGTTCTTC. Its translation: CASSQGNSGLAGDEQFF.